Below, 17 T cell receptor beta chains from the same sample are listed, as sequenced in a study of cytomegalovirus exposure and HLA in healthy donors. 60 Vbeta and 13 Jbeta primers were used in PCR. Data came from immunoSEQ multiplex PCR; TCRdb stores just in-frame clones and leaves some out. The sample gives 200,000 to 250,000 clones, around 85% of which show up once; around 0.2% is in the top ten. Sequenced input: PBMCs. The receptors here all came from a girl under 10 years old in good health and CMV-seronegative.

The chain carries TRBV6-5 and TRBJ1-2; perhaps TRBD1 as D (5 bases). CDR1 is MNHEY and CDR2 is SVGAGI in the germline V gene. The V end lost 2 bases, the J end lost 4 bases, and 17 bases lay between the germline ends. The CDR3 totals 16 residues. CDR3 sequence (DNA): TGTGCCAGCAGTTACCCACCGAACGGGACTCTCTATGGCTACACCTTC. Encoded protein: CASSYPPNGTLYGYTF.

V is TRBV5-8 and J is TRBJ2-1, with 10 bases identical to TRBD2. CDR3 length equals 15 residues. Germline CDR1 SGHTS, CDR2 YDEGEE. V shed 4 bases, J shed 9 bases, and the junction held 10 bases outside the gene matches. The CDR3 coding sequence is TGTGCCAGCAGCAAAAGCGGGAGGGTGGATGGTGAGCAGTTCTTC. This gives the protein CASSKSGRVDGEQFF.

V gene TRBV29-1 combines with J gene TRBJ1-1; 7 positions match TRBD1. V shed 7 bases, J shed 1 base, and the junction held 3 bases outside the gene matches. The CDR3 length is 12 residues. CDR1 and CDR2 from the germline V gene are SQVTM and ANQGSEA. In DNA form, the CDR3 reads TGCAGCGCTAGGGACAGGAACACTGAAGCTTTCTTT. This gives the protein CSARDRNTEAFF.

A word on this clone: Other DNA sequences in this specimen translate into the identical CDR3. The chain employs TRBV4-1 and TRBJ2-7, with D perhaps matching TRBD1 (5 bases). This CDR3 spans 14 amino acids. Germline assignment: CDR1 MGHRA and CDR2 YSYEKL. V was pared by 2 bases and J by 5 bases, with 13 bases between. The DNA for the CDR3 is TGCGCCAGCAGCCAACGATTGGGGCTGAACGAGCAGTACTTC. Translation: CASSQRLGLNEQYF.

The chain links TRBV19 to TRBJ1-1; perhaps TRBD1 as D (5 bases). The CDR3 extends over 13 amino acids. Germline V lookup: CDR1 LNHDA, CDR2 SQIVND (reference sequence). V was clipped by 6 bases and J by 3 bases, with 11 bases between them. The CDR3 DNA reads TGTGCCAGTAGCCTGATAGGGGACACTGAAGCTTTCTTT. The encoded protein is CASSLIGDTEAFF.

The rearrangement joins TRBV19 to TRBJ1-1; D call uncertain. This CDR3 comprises 14 residues. The ends were cut back, 6 bases at V and 0 bases at J, with 11 bases in the middle. Per germline, CDR1 LNHDA and CDR2 SQIVND (reference sequence). CDR3 in DNA: TGTGCCAGTAGATCACCTAAAATGAACACTGAAGCTTTCTTT. Its translation: CASRSPKMNTEAFF. Complete variable domain (other parts from reference TRBV19 and TRBJ1-1): DGGITQSPKYLFRKEGQNVTLSCEQNLNHDAMYWYRQDPGQGLRLIYYSQIVNDFQKGDIAEGYSVSREKKESFPLTVTSAQKNPTAFYLCASRSPKMNTEAFFGQGTRLTVV.

This chain links TRBV10-2 with TRBJ2-1; maybe TRBD2 (6 bases). V was pared by 3 bases and J by 7 bases, with 22 bases between. Germline loops: CDR1 WSHSY, CDR2 SAAADI. CDR3 length: 17 amino acids. CDR3 DNA sequence: TGCGCCAGCAGTGAAGTAATAGGGGCGGGGTGGGAAAATGAGCAGTTCTTC. Its protein is CASSEVIGAGWENEQFF.

This clone was detected once. The rearrangement links TRBV10-3 to TRBJ2-2; 11 bases match TRBD2. The germline gives CDR1 ENHRY, CDR2 SYGVKD. The CDR3 consists of 14 residues. V lost 9 bases and J lost 1; bases outside the gene matches: 1. The CDR3 nucleotides read TGTGCCATTCTAGCGGGAGGGAACACCGGGGAGCTGTTTTTT. Protein: CAILAGGNTGELFF.

The chain carries TRBV5-5 and TRBJ2-1; 7 bases line up with TRBD1. The germline gives CDR1 SGHKS, CDR2 YYEKEE (reference sequence). The CDR3 covers 13 residues. Unmatched junction bases numbered 7, after V lost 0 bases and J lost 13 bases. The CDR3 region has the DNA TGTGCCAGCAGCTTGGCAGGGGGAGCCATTCAGTTCTTC. It is translated as CASSLAGGAIQFF.

V usage is TRBV11-2 and J usage is TRBJ2-7; possible D gene TRBD1, 5 bases. Germline values: CDR1 SGHAT, CDR2 FQNNGV. This CDR3 is 15 amino acids long. V lost 0 bases, J lost 1 base, and 10 bases lay in between. The CDR3 nucleotides read TGTGCCAGCAGCTTAGAAGACAGTAGGTCCTACGAGCAGTACTTC. This gives the protein CASSLEDSRSYEQYF.

The V and J genes are TRBV9 and TRBJ1-2, with unresolved D. The CDR3 is 14 residues long. V was cut by 3 bases and J by 0 bases, with 9 bases left in between. Germline CDR1 is SGDLS and CDR2 is YYNGEE. CDR3 nucleotides: TGTGCCAGCAGCGCAAGCGGAGCTAACTATGGCTACACCTTC. It translates to CASSASGANYGYTF.

The V call is TRBV18, the J call TRBJ2-7; TRBD1 aligns across 7 bases. V trimming: 0 bases; J trimming: 2 bases; junction bases outside the gene matches: 1. Germline V gives CDR1 KGHSH, CDR2 LQKENI. The CDR3 has 14 amino acids. CDR3 region: CASSPPDRAYEQYF. The CDR3 DNA reads TGTGCCAGCTCACCACCTGACAGGGCCTACGAGCAGTACTTC. The complete variable domain, with remaining parts taken from reference TRBV18 and TRBJ2-7, reads NAGVMQNPRHLVRRRGQEARLRCSPMKGHSHVYWYRQLPEEGLKFMVYLQKENIIDESGMPKERFSAEFPKEGPSILRIQQVVRGDSAAYFCASSPPDRAYEQYFGPGTRLTVT.

The CDR3 sequence is CASSLLGGERYGYTF. The CDR3 DNA reads as TGTGCCAGCAGCCTCCTAGGAGGGGAACGCTATGGCTACACCTTC. The rearrangement links TRBV7-2 to TRBJ1-2; weak D call: TRBD1 (5 bases). The germline gives CDR1 SGHTA, CDR2 FQGNSA. This CDR3 is built from 15 residues. Deletions cut 5 bases from V and 4 bases from J, with 17 bases between.

This sequence joins TRBV29-1 and TRBJ1-2; no definite D call. V lost 6 bases and J 4 bases, leaving 9 bases between the germline ends. This CDR3 has 11 residues. The germline V gene has CDR1 SQVTM and CDR2 ANQGSEA. CDR3 in amino acids: CSVLEVYGYTF. As DNA, the CDR3 is TGCAGCGTGTTAGAGGTCTATGGCTACACCTTC.

This chain uses TRBV5-1 with TRBJ2-2, with TRBD1 identical over 9 bases. The V gene end was trimmed by 4 bases and the J gene end by 5 bases; junction bases not matched to a gene: 6. This CDR3 contains 15 residues. Per the germline V gene, CDR1 is SGHRS and CDR2 is YFSETQ. This CDR3 reads CASSSRDRVTGELFF. CDR3 nucleotides: TGCGCCAGCAGCAGCCGGGACAGGGTAACCGGGGAGCTGTTTTTT.

The chain joins TRBV9 to TRBJ2-2, with D possibly TRBD1 on 5 matching bases. The CDR3 is 14 residues long. Trimming removed 3 bases from V and 4 bases from J, with 10 bases in between. Germline-derived CDR1 and CDR2 are SGDLS and YYNGEE. The CDR3 sequence is CASSGTFTTGELFF. CDR3 nucleotide sequence: TGTGCCAGCAGCGGGACATTTACCACCGGGGAGCTGTTTTTT.

There are a few counts of this clone. The V and J genes are TRBV18 and TRBJ1-1, with D possibly TRBD1 on 6 matching bases. The CDR3 is 11 residues long. In germline, CDR1 is KGHSH, CDR2 LQKENI. V lost 6 bases and J 10 bases, leaving 12 bases between the germline ends. Here the CDR3 reads CASSLQGGAFF. CDR3 DNA sequence: TGTGCCAGCTCGTTACAGGGTGGAGCTTTCTTT. The full variable domain, in which reference TRBV18 and TRBJ1-1 provide the parts outside the CDR3, is NAGVMQNPRHLVRRRGQEARLRCSPMKGHSHVYWYRQLPEEGLKFMVYLQKENIIDESGMPKERFSAEFPKEGPSILRIQQVVRGDSAAYFCASSLQGGAFFGQGTRLTVV.